This entry features one T cell receptor beta chain sequence. Only cases whose brain tissue showed the highest T cell transcript signatures were sequenced. Before surgery, patients took at least one anti-epileptic drug. The germline V and J ends were trimmed by 0 bases and 4 bases, with 12 bases remaining between them. CDR1 is SEHNR and CDR2 is FQNEAQ in the germline V gene (reference sequence). This CDR3 has 16 amino acids. The data are from a study of brain T cells in children with intractable seizures. Data came from immunoSEQ multiplex PCR; TCRdb stores just in-frame clones and leaves some out. Among about 76,000 clones listed, roughly 91% were seen once.

The source was peripheral blood, collected at surgery. The sequence was obtained from a boy younger than two with tuberous sclerosis and intractable seizures. The chain combines TRBV7-9 with TRBJ1-4; D might be TRBD1 (5 bases). CDR3 protein: CASSLAGQSINEKLFF. The CDR3 DNA reads TGTGCCAGCAGCTTAGCGGGGCAGTCGATTAATGAAAAACTGTTTTTT.